This TCR beta chain originates from a study of T-cell memory formation after mild COVID-19. 5'RACE primed from the constant segment yielded TCR alpha and TCR beta cDNA libraries bearing sample barcodes and UMIs. TCRdb passed the 5' RACE reads through MiXCR, listing each CDR3 protein once. The table lists 550,000 to 650,000 distinct CDR3 sequences, 15% to 20% of them singletons. V lost 0 bases and J lost 7; bases outside the gene matches: 6. There are 16 residues in the CDR3. Per the germline V gene, CDR1 is SEHNR and CDR2 is FQNEAQ (reference sequence). Only a few counts were recorded for this clonotype.

This receptor was identified in an adult woman who had mild COVID-19 (a few samples of this study predate the infection). Cell type and time point are not known. This chain joins TRBV7-9 and TRBJ1-6, with TRBD1 identical over 7 bases. The material sequenced was PBMCs or a T cell subset sorted from them (not recorded which). DNA for the CDR3: TGTGCCAGCAGCTTAGCACCGGGACAGCACAATTCACCCCTCCACTTT. Translating it yields CASSLAPGQHNSPLHF. Combining the CDR3 with reference TRBV7-9 and TRBJ1-6 gives the whole variable domain DTGVSQNPRHKITKRGQNVTFRCDPISEHNRLYWYRQTLGQGPEFLTYFQNEAQLEKSRLLSDRFSAERPKGSFSTLEIQRTEQGDSAMYLCASSLAPGQHNSPLHFGNGTRLTVT.